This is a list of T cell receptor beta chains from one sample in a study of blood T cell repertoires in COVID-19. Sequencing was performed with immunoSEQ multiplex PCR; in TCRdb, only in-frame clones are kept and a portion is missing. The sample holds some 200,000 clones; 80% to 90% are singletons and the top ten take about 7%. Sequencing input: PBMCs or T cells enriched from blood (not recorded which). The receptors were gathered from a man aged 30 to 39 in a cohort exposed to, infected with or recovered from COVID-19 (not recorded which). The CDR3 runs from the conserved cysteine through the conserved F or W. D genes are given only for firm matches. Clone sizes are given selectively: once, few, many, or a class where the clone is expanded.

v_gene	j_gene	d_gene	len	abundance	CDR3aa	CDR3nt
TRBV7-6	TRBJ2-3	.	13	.	CASSLGEVDTQYF	TGTGCCAGCAGCTTAGGGGAGGTAGATACGCAGTATTTT
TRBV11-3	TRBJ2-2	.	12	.	CASSLQVGELFF	TGTGCCAGCAGCTTACAGGTCGGGGAGCTGTTTTTT
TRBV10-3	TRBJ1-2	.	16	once	CAISVRFLVSTYGYTF	TGTGCCATCAGTGTGCGCTTTCTAGTCTCTACCTATGGCTACACCTTC
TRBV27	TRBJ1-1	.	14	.	CASSHSGLNTEAFF	TGTGCCAGCAGTCATAGCGGGTTGAACACTGAAGCTTTCTTT
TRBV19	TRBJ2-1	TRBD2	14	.	CASELAGVVNEQFF	TGTGCCAGTGAACTAGCGGGAGTTGTCAATGAGCAGTTCTTC
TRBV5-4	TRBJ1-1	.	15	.	CASSLSAGRNTEAFF	TGTGCCAGCAGCCTCTCTGCGGGGCGGAACACTGAAGCTTTCTTT
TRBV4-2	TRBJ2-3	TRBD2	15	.	CASSQEVGGPDTQYF	TGTGCCAGCAGCCAAGAAGTGGGAGGGCCAGATACGCAGTATTTT
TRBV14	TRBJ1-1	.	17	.	CASSQVLGGARSTEAFF	TGTGCCAGCAGCCAAGTTTTAGGTGGGGCTCGGAGCACTGAAGCTTTCTTT
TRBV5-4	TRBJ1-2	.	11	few	CASSLLSGYTF	TGTGCCAGCAGCTTGCTCTCTGGCTACACCTTC
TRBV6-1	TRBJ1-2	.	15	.	CASSDLRGTDYGYTF	TGTGCCAGCAGTGACCTCAGGGGCACGGACTATGGCTACACCTTC
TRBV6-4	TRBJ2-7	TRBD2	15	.	CASSDYRTSSDEQYF	TGTGCCAGCAGTGACTACCGGACTAGTAGCGACGAGCAGTACTTC
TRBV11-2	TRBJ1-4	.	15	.	CASSLYGGASEKLFF	TGTGCCAGCAGCTTATATGGGGGGGCTAGCGAAAAACTGTTTTTT
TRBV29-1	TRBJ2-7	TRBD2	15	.	CSALDGRGGGYEQYF	TGCAGCGCACTCGACGGTCGGGGCGGGGGATACGAGCAGTACTTC
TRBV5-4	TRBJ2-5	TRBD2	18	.	CASSSLLAGGIYKETQYF	TGTGCCAGCAGCTCGTTACTAGCGGGAGGTATATATAAAGAGACCCAGTACTTC
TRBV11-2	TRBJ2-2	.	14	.	CASRGASRTGELFF	TGTGCCAGCAGAGGCGCTAGCCGGACCGGGGAGCTGTTTTTT
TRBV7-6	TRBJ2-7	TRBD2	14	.	CASSQREYIYEQYF	TGTGCCAGCAGCCAGCGGGAGTATATCTACGAGCAGTACTTC
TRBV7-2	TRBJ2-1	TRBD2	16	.	CASSLVFSGRAVEQFF	TGTGCCAGCAGCTTAGTTTTTAGCGGGAGGGCCGTTGAGCAGTTCTTC
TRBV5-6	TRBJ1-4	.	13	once	CASSLERNEKLFF	TGTGCCAGCAGCTTGGAGAGGAATGAAAAACTGTTTTTT
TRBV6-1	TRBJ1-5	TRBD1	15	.	CASSEVGQGYQPQHF	TGTGCCAGCAGTGAAGTAGGACAGGGGTATCAGCCCCAGCATTTT
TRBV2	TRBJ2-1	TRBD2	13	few	CASGLAEYNEQFF	TGTGCCAGCGGACTAGCGGAATACAATGAGCAGTTCTTC
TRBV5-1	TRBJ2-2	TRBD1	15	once	CASSLATGDTGELFF	TGCGCCAGCAGCTTGGCGACAGGGGACACCGGGGAGCTGTTTTTT
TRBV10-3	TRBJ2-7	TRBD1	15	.	CAISERDRGQKEQYF	TGTGCCATCAGTGAAAGGGACAGGGGGCAGAAGGAGCAGTACTTC
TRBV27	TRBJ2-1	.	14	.	CASSFLGQGNEQFF	TGTGCCAGCAGTTTTCTAGGTCAGGGTAATGAGCAGTTCTTC
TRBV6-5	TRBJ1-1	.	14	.	CASSHRVASTEAFF	TGTGCCAGCAGCCACAGGGTCGCCAGCACTGAAGCTTTCTTT
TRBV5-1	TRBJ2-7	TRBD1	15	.	CASSPGTGWLDEQYF	TGCGCCAGCAGCCCCGGGACAGGGTGGTTGGACGAGCAGTACTTC
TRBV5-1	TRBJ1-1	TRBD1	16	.	CASSSLTGQVNTEAFF	TGCGCCAGCAGCTCTCTAACAGGACAGGTAAACACTGAAGCTTTCTTT
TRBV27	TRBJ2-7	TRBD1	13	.	CASRRQGSYEQYF	TGTGCCAGCAGGCGACAGGGAAGCTACGAGCAGTACTTC
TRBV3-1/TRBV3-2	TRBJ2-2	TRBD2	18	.	CASSQEGELAGNTGELFF	TGTGCCAGCAGCCAAGAAGGTGAACTAGCGGGAAACACCGGGGAGCTGTTTTTT
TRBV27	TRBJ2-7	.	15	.	CASSLYREQVHEQYF	TGTGCCAGCAGTTTATACCGGGAGCAGGTCCACGAGCAGTACTTC
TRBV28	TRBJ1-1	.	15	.	CASIRSPGSGTEAFF	TGTGCCAGCATAAGGTCCCCAGGGTCCGGCACTGAAGCTTTCTTT
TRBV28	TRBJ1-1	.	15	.	CASSPTQGINTEAFF	TGTGCCAGCAGCCCTACCCAGGGAATTAACACTGAAGCTTTCTTT
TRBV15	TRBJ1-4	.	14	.	CATSSDRNSEKLFF	TGTGCCACCAGCAGTGACAGGAACTCTGAAAAACTGTTTTTT
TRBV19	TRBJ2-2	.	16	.	CASKTQGTVNTGELFF	TGTGCCAGTAAGACACAGGGCACCGTTAACACCGGGGAGCTGTTTTTT
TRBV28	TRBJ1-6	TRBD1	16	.	CASSSSDRVDNSPLHF	TGTGCCAGCAGTTCATCCGACAGGGTAGACAATTCACCCCTCCACTTT
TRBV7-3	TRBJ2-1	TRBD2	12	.	CASSFGGDEQFF	TGTGCCAGCAGCTTTGGGGGGGATGAGCAGTTCTTC
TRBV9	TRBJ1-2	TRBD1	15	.	CASRDSYRGGYGYTF	TGTGCCAGCAGAGATAGTTACAGGGGTGGGTATGGCTACACCTTC
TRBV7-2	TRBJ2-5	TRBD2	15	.	CASSLVSRGGETQYF	TGTGCCAGCAGCTTAGTATCCCGCGGGGGGGAGACCCAGTACTTC
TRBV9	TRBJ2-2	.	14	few	CASSVAVNTGELFF	TGTGCCAGCAGCGTAGCTGTAAACACCGGGGAGCTGTTTTTT
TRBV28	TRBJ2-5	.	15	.	CASTPSPGAQETQYF	TGTGCCAGCACCCCATCCCCAGGGGCGCAAGAGACCCAGTACTTC
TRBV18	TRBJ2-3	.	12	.	CASSQGPDTQYF	TGTGCCAGCTCCCAGGGGCCAGATACGCAGTATTTT
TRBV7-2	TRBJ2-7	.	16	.	CASSLDPGHIRGEQYF	TGTGCCAGCAGCTTAGATCCAGGCCATATTCGGGGCGAGCAGTACTTC
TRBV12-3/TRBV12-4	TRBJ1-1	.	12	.	CASSSQGPEAFF	TGTGCCAGCAGTTCCCAGGGGCCTGAAGCTTTCTTT
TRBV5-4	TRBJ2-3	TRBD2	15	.	CASSLGSGSGDTQYF	TGTGCCAGCAGCTTAGGTAGCGGGAGTGGAGATACGCAGTATTTT
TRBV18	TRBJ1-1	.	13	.	CASSPLVNTEAFF	TGTGCCAGCTCACCACTCGTGAACACTGAAGCTTTCTTT
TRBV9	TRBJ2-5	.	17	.	CASSGQGGLATQETQYF	TGTGCCAGCAGCGGACAGGGGGGACTAGCGACCCAAGAGACCCAGTACTTC
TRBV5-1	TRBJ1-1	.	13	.	CASSEGTPTEAFF	TGCGCCAGCAGCGAGGGGACACCCACTGAAGCTTTCTTT
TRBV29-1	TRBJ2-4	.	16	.	CSVVGSSGLAKNIQYF	TGCAGCGTTGTGGGCAGCAGTGGACTAGCCAAAAACATTCAGTACTTC
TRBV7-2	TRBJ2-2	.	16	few	CASSPLEVAVRGELFF	TGTGCCAGCAGCCCGCTAGAGGTAGCGGTCCGCGGGGAGCTGTTTTTT
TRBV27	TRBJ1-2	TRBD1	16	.	CASSSRDVGQEFVYTF	TGTGCCAGCAGTTCGCGTGACGTCGGACAGGAATTTGTCTACACCTTC
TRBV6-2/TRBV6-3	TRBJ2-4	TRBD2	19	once	CASSPRGGGGQRERNIQYF	TGTGCCAGCAGCCCCCGCGGGGGGGGAGGCCAGCGGGAGAGAAACATTCAGTACTTC
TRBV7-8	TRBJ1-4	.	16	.	CASRNNLAAANEKLFF	TGTGCCAGCAGGAACAACTTGGCGGCGGCTAATGAAAAACTGTTTTTT
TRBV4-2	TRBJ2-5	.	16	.	CASSQEENRAEETQYF	TGTGCCAGCAGCCAAGAAGAGAACAGGGCAGAAGAGACCCAGTACTTC
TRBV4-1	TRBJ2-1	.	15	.	CASSGFQRVYNEQFF	TGCGCCAGCAGCGGGTTTCAGCGGGTTTACAATGAGCAGTTCTTC
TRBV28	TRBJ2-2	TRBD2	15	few	CASSGTSGNTGELFF	TGTGCCAGCAGCGGTACTAGCGGGAACACCGGGGAGCTGTTTTTT
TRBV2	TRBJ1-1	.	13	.	CASGLQVNTEAFF	TGTGCCAGCGGACTACAGGTGAACACTGAAGCTTTCTTT
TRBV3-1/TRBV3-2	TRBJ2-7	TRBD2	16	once	CASSQEVGTRIDEQYF	TGTGCCAGCAGCCAAGAAGTTGGGACTAGGATCGACGAGCAGTACTTC
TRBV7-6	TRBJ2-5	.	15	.	CASSGGAGDQETQYF	TGTGCCAGCAGCGGAGGGGCAGGCGACCAAGAGACCCAGTACTTC